Each of the 32 T cell receptor beta chains below was sequenced from the same sample in a study of response to subunit inactivated influenza vaccine. TCRdb passed the RT-PCR reads through MiXCR, listing each CDR3 protein once. Among more than 700,000 distinct CDR3 sequences, around 21% were seen once, and the ten largest hold about a tenth. This specimen consisted of PBMCs from blood, obtained less than 6 days after vaccination. The receptors originated from a man aged 50 to 60 who received an inactivated influenza vaccine.

The chain has TRBV2 and TRBJ2-1, with no clear D. V lost 0 bases, J lost 10 bases, and 13 bases lay in between. Germline V lookup: CDR1 SNHLY, CDR2 FYNNEI. CDR3 length: 14 amino acids. This CDR3 is CASSEAGRGREQFF. The CDR3, as DNA: TGTGCCAGCAGTGAAGCAGGTAGAGGACGCGAGCAGTTCTTC.

The V call is TRBV9, the J call TRBJ1-1, with no clear D. V was pared by 0 bases and J by 4 bases, with 7 bases between. CDR3 size: 13 residues. The germline gives CDR1 SGDLS, CDR2 YYNGEE. This CDR3 is CASSVEDFTEAFF. The CDR3, as DNA: TGTGCCAGCAGCGTAGAGGACTTCACTGAAGCTTTCTTT.

This clonotype showed up many times. The chain is built from TRBV7-8 and TRBJ2-5; no clear D. Germline-derived CDR1 and CDR2 are SGHVS and FQNEAQ. Deletions cut 0 bases from V and 0 bases from J, with 2 bases between. The CDR3 is 13 residues long. The CDR3 coding sequence is TGTGCCAGCAGCTTAGCCCACCAAGAGACCCAGTACTTC. Its translation is CASSLAHQETQYF.

This clonotype showed up just a few times. The chain couples TRBV12-3 or TRBV12-4 to TRBJ2-1; 9 positions agree with TRBD1. The CDR3 consists of 19 residues. J lost 4 bases, V lost 4 bases, and 17 bases had no gene match. The CDR3 bases are TGTGCCAGCAGTTCAGGCACAAGGACAGGGGCCTTTCCTTACAATGAGCAGTTCTTC. Its translation: CASSSGTRTGAFPYNEQFF.

This clonotype was seen more than once but under ten times. The genes are TRBV6-1 and TRBJ2-7; perhaps TRBD2 as D (6 bases). V lost 6 bases, J lost 2 bases, and 17 bases lay in between. The germline V gene encodes CDR1 MNHNS and CDR2 SASEGT. CDR3 length: 15 residues. The CDR3 loop is CASRGGPGGTYEQYF. The DNA for the CDR3 is TGTGCCAGCAGGGGAGGACCAGGAGGAACCTACGAGCAGTACTTC.

This chain links TRBV7-6 with TRBJ2-5, with 11 bases lining up with TRBD2. With V trimmed by 5 bases and J by 5 bases, 7 bases remained unmatched. The CDR3 totals 15 residues. Germline loops: CDR1 SGHVS, CDR2 FNYEAQ. The DNA of the CDR3 is TGTGCCAGCAGCCTAACTAGCGGGAGCTGGGAGACCCAGTACTTC. Translating it yields CASSLTSGSWETQYF.

The chain couples TRBV15 to TRBJ2-1; D gene ambiguous. V was cut by 1 base and J by 10 bases, with 14 bases left in between. Germline CDR1 LNHNV, CDR2 YYDKDF (reference sequence). This CDR3 has 14 residues. The CDR3 loop reads CATSRGWPVVEQFF. As DNA, the CDR3 is TGTGCCACCAGCAGAGGATGGCCAGTGGTAGAGCAGTTCTTC.

The chain is built from TRBV6-5 and TRBJ1-6; TRBD1 matches 11 bases. The V gene end was trimmed by 2 bases and the J gene end by 9 bases; junction bases not matched to a gene: 9. The germline gives CDR1 MNHEY, CDR2 SVGAGI. The CDR3 covers 17 residues. The CDR3 DNA is TGTGCCAGCAGTTACGGACAGGGGGCCAGACGGAGTTCACCCCTCCACTTT. This sequence encodes CASSYGQGARRSSPLHF.

The chain carries TRBV29-1 and TRBJ1-1; 9 nucleotides align to TRBD1. This CDR3 contains 13 residues. Per germline, CDR1 SQVTM and CDR2 ANQGSEA. The V and J ends lost 6 bases and 1 base, in that order; junction bases with no gene match: 3. The CDR3 loop reads CSVGTGSNTEAFF. CDR3 DNA sequence: TGCAGCGTCGGGACAGGGTCGAACACTGAAGCTTTCTTT.

Many counts were recorded for this clonotype. The chain joins TRBV12-3 or TRBV12-4 to TRBJ2-3, with D tentatively TRBD2 (5 bases). This CDR3 contains 18 residues. Trimming left V 3 bases short and J 1 base short, with 20 bases between. The chain's CDR3 is CASSFLGPRADGTDTQYF. Written as DNA, the CDR3 is TGTGCCAGCAGTTTTTTGGGCCCGAGGGCTGACGGCACAGATACGCAGTATTTT.

This rearrangement joins TRBV5-1 to TRBJ2-1; 9 nucleotides agree with TRBD2. The V segment lost 4 bases and the J segment 5 bases; nucleotides outside the gene matches: 7. The CDR3 contains 15 residues. CDR1 SGHRS and CDR2 YFSETQ come from the germline V gene. DNA of the CDR3: TGCGCCAGCAGCCCCGGACTAGCGCCGAACAATGAGCAGTTCTTC. It encodes CASSPGLAPNNEQFF. Based on the CDR3 plus reference TRBV5-1 and TRBJ2-1, the full variable domain is KAGVTQTPRYLIKTRGQQVTLSCSPISGHRSVSWYQQTPGQGLQFLFEYFSETQRNKGNFPGRFSGRQFSNSRSEMNVSTLELGDSALYLCASSPGLAPNNEQFFGPGTRLTVL.

This clonotype has a count of ten or more. The V and J genes are TRBV12-3 or TRBV12-4 and TRBJ2-7; 10 bases are a match to TRBD1. The CDR3 length is 15 residues. V shed 0 bases, J shed 3 bases, and the junction held 2 bases outside the gene matches. CDR3 bases: TGTGCCAGCAGTTTAGCGTGGACAGGGGGCTACGAGCAGTACTTC. The encoded protein is CASSLAWTGGYEQYF.

The chain recombines TRBV29-1 with TRBJ2-2, with TRBD1 identical over 9 bases. CDR3 length: 13 residues. CDR1 is SQVTM and CDR2 is ANQGSEA in the germline V gene. J gave up 4 bases and V 6 bases, and 3 bases lay outside the gene matches. The CDR3 here is CSVGQGTTGELFF. In nucleotides, the CDR3 is TGCAGCGTGGGACAGGGCACCACCGGGGAGCTGTTTTTT.

This clonotype was seen many times. V is TRBV7-2 and J is TRBJ1-2; maybe TRBD1 (5 bases). Germline CDR1 SGHTA, CDR2 FQGNSA. The CDR3 is 13 residues long. V was pared by 1 base and J by 4 bases, with 7 bases between. CDR3 in amino acids: CASSLGQIYGYTF. For the CDR3, the DNA is TGTGCCAGCAGCTTAGGACAGATCTATGGCTACACCTTC.

This clonotype has only a few counts. This chain joins TRBV5-1 and TRBJ2-7, with a possible D match to TRBD1 (6 bases). Trimming cost V 0 bases and J 2 bases, with 12 bases left between them. The CDR3 totals 15 residues. CDR1 SGHRS and CDR2 YFSETQ come from the germline V gene. CDR3 in amino acids: CASSLATGWTYEQYF. In nucleotides, the CDR3 is TGCGCCAGCAGCTTGGCCACAGGGTGGACCTACGAGCAGTACTTC.

V usage is TRBV7-2 and J usage is TRBJ2-1, with 9 bases aligning to TRBD2. The J segment lost 4 bases and the V segment lost 1 base, leaving 5 bases of the junction unmatched. Germline CDR1 reads SGHTA; CDR2 reads FQGNSA. The CDR3 has 16 amino acids. CDR3 sequence (DNA): TGTGCCAGCAGCTTAGAGCCTAGCGGGGTTTACAATGAGCAGTTCTTC. Its protein product is CASSLEPSGVYNEQFF. Full variable domain (missing parts from reference TRBV7-2 and TRBJ2-1): GAGVSQSPSNKVTEKGKDVELRCDPISGHTALYWYRQSLGQGLEFLIYFQGNSAPDKSGLPSDRFSAERTGGSVSTLTIQRTQQEDSAVYLCASSLEPSGVYNEQFFGPGTRLTVL.

This clonotype was seen at least ten times. The chain combines TRBV4-2 with TRBJ2-7; TRBD2 agrees at 8 bases. Trimming at V came to 4 bases and at J to 4 bases, leaving 6 bases not matched to a gene. This CDR3 contains 14 residues. The germline CDR1 and CDR2 sequences are LGHNA and YNFKEQ. The CDR3 spells CASSRERGLYEQYF. DNA of the CDR3: TGTGCCAGCAGCCGCGAGCGGGGGTTATACGAGCAGTACTTC.

This clonotype was counted only a few times. The chain recombines TRBV28 with TRBJ1-2; D remains unclear. There are 13 residues in the CDR3. The germline V and J ends were trimmed by 3 bases and 6 bases, with 11 bases remaining between them. Germline V gene data show CDR1 as MDHEN and CDR2 as SYDVKM. In DNA, the CDR3 is TGTGCCAGCAGTTTCCCGGGAGAAGATGGCTACACCTTC. Its protein product is CASSFPGEDGYTF.

For the CDR3, the DNA is TGTGCCATCTTCCCGGGACAGGGCAACACCGGGGAGCTGTTTTTT. Translating it yields CAIFPGQGNTGELFF. The J gene is TRBJ2-2, the V gene TRBV6-1; 9 bases are shared with TRBD1. This CDR3 has 15 residues. Germline V gives CDR1 MNHNS, CDR2 SASEGT. V trimming: 10 bases; J trimming: 2 bases; junction bases outside the gene matches: 8.

J is TRBJ2-7 and V is TRBV10-3, with 10 bases fitting TRBD2. J was trimmed by 0 bases and V by 5 bases; bases with no gene match: 1. CDR1 and CDR2 from the germline V gene are ENHRY and SYGVKD. This CDR3 region has 14 residues. DNA of the CDR3: TGTGCCATCAGTCCTAGCGGGAGCTCCTACGAGCAGTACTTC. As protein: CAISPSGSSYEQYF.

V and J are TRBV18 and TRBJ2-7, with D possibly TRBD2 on 6 matching bases. V was pared by 5 bases and J by 1 base, with 12 bases between. CDR3 size: 14 residues. Germline-derived CDR1 and CDR2 are KGHSH and LQKENI. CDR3 DNA sequence: TGTGCCAGCTCAATAGCGGAACAATCCTACGAGCAGTACTTC. Translation: CASSIAEQSYEQYF.

J is TRBJ2-7 and V is TRBV2, with 12 bases matching TRBD2. The CDR3 extends over 14 amino acids. Germline-derived CDR1 and CDR2 are SNHLY and FYNNEI. J was trimmed by 6 bases and V by 7 bases; bases with no gene match: 7. CDR3 nucleotide sequence: TGTGCCAGCACACGACTAGCGGGAGCGGCCGAGCAGTACTTC. It codes for CASTRLAGAAEQYF.

This chain connects TRBV29-1 to TRBJ1-1; D uncertain. The CDR3 has 13 residues. Trimming removed 6 bases at V and 3 bases at J, with 14 bases between. Germline V CDR1 and CDR2: SQVTM, ANQGSEA. The CDR3 region has the DNA TGCAGCGTGCTCCGGACGGATCACACTGAAGCTTTCTTT. Its translation is CSVLRTDHTEAFF.

The rearrangement uses TRBV20-1 and TRBJ1-2; D is possibly TRBD1 (5 bases). V was pared by 0 bases and J by 8 bases, with 16 bases between. Germline V gene sequence: CDR1 DFQATT, CDR2 SNEGSKA (reference sequence). This CDR3 region has 14 residues. As DNA, the CDR3 is TGCAGTGCTAGAGATGTGAGGGGTTACGGCGGCTACACCTTC. It is translated as CSARDVRGYGGYTF.

The V call is TRBV28, the J call TRBJ2-2; D is tentatively TRBD1 or TRBD2 (5 bases each). Germline CDR1 MDHEN, CDR2 SYDVKM. The germline V and J ends were trimmed by 5 bases and 6 bases, with 25 bases remaining between them. The CDR3 is 18 residues long. The CDR3 DNA reads as TGTGCCAGCAGTGCGCAGGGTGTCTGGACTCTTTCCTCCGGGGAGCTGTTTTTT. This gives the protein CASSAQGVWTLSSGELFF.

The chain employs TRBV21-1 and TRBJ2-1; no DNA check was done on the table's D call, TRBD2. TRBV21-1 is designated a pseudogene. The CDR3 contains 19 residues. The CDR3 protein is CVSSTKTGASGRVMIEEFF. The CDR3 bases are TGTGTCAGCAGCACAAAAACTGGGGCTAGCGGGAGGGTGATGATTGAGGAGTTCTTC.

This chain connects TRBV11-2 to TRBJ2-1; TRBD1 matches 9 bases. The CDR3 covers 15 residues. Germline trimming cut 4 bases from V and 7 bases from J; bases unmatched to any gene: 8. In germline, CDR1 is SGHAT, CDR2 FQNNGV. DNA of the CDR3: TGTGCCAGCAGCTCGGATTGGACAGGGGTGAATGAGCAGTTCTTC. Its protein product is CASSSDWTGVNEQFF.

In its sample, this clonotype was seen a few times. The genes are TRBV7-6 and TRBJ2-7; TRBD2 agrees at 9 bases. The length of the CDR3 is 16 residues. V trimming: 1 base; J trimming: 5 bases; junction bases outside the gene matches: 9. Germline V gene lookup returns CDR1 SGHVS and CDR2 FNYEAQ. DNA for the CDR3: TGTGCCAGCAGCTTAGAGCGGGCGGGACTAGCTCACGAGCAGTACTTC. Its translation: CASSLERAGLAHEQYF.

The CDR3 DNA follows: TGCAGTGAAGCACAGAACTATGGCTACACCTTC. This codes for CSEAQNYGYTF. This chain connects TRBV20-1 to TRBJ1-2; no reliable D call. Germline CDR1 DFQATT, CDR2 SNEGSKA (reference sequence). V was trimmed by 7 bases and J by 2 bases, leaving 8 bases between them. The CDR3 sequence is 11 residues long.

This clonotype was recorded a few times. CDR3 region: CASSSIVKGTEAFF. The CDR3 nucleotides read TGTGCCAGCAGCTCCATCGTGAAGGGGACTGAAGCTTTCTTT. V and J are TRBV7-9 and TRBJ1-1, with D possibly TRBD1 on 5 matching bases. The V end lost 4 bases, the J end lost 5 bases, and 14 bases lay between the germline ends. The V gene's germline CDR1 is SEHNR and CDR2 FQNEAQ (reference sequence). The CDR3 covers 14 residues.

The chain couples TRBV5-1 to TRBJ2-3; D call uncertain. CDR1 SGHRS and CDR2 YFSETQ come from the germline V gene. The V end was cut by 0 bases, the J end by 1 base, with 18 bases between. The CDR3 length is 18 residues. As DNA, the CDR3 is TGCGCCAGCAGCTTGGCCGATAATTGGGCGTTTGGCACAGATACGCAGTATTTT. Its translation is CASSLADNWAFGTDTQYF.

The rearrangement links TRBV7-9 to TRBJ2-7, with 11 nucleotides matching TRBD2. Trimming removed 5 bases from V and 3 bases from J; junction bases left unmatched: 6. The CDR3 contains 15 residues. Germline V gene lookup returns CDR1 SEHNR and CDR2 FQNEAQ (reference sequence). CDR3 region: CASSAPGLAGYEQYF. Here the CDR3 DNA reads TGTGCCAGCAGCGCCCCTGGACTAGCGGGCTACGAGCAGTACTTC.